The 8 T cell receptor beta chains listed next were all sequenced from one sample in a study of blood T cell repertoires in COVID-19. Assay: immunoSEQ multiplex PCR; the TCRdb copy retains only in-frame clones and omits some. The sample comprises approximately 100,000 clones, over 70% of which are singletons, and about 15% rests with the top ten. Specimen: peripheral blood. These receptors originate from a man aged 45-65 years with acute or convalescent COVID-19.

The chain recombines TRBV28 with TRBJ1-4; perhaps TRBD1 as D (5 bases). Germline CDR1 MDHEN, CDR2 SYDVKM. The CDR3 has 12 residues. The ends were cut back, 2 bases at V and 8 bases at J, with 6 bases in the middle. For the CDR3, the DNA is TGTGCCAGCAGTTTAAGGGGCGAAAAACTGTTTTTT. Protein sequence: CASSLRGEKLFF.

The chain employs TRBV5-4 and TRBJ2-3, with D perhaps matching TRBD1 (5 bases). CDR1 and CDR2 (germline): SGHNT, YYREEE (reference sequence). The CDR3 totals 16 residues. Trimming took off 5 bases at V and 8 bases at J, with 24 bases between the two ends. CDR3 nucleotides: TGTGCCAGCAGTCTGGAAGGGGCTAGAGCACAGACTACGCAGTATTTT. This codes for CASSLEGARAQTTQYF.

The chain is built from TRBV28 and TRBJ2-5; 8 positions match TRBD2. Germline-derived CDR1 and CDR2 are MDHEN and SYDVKM. J lost 3 bases, V lost 7 bases, and 4 bases had no gene match. The CDR3 is 13 amino acids. DNA of the CDR3: TGTGCCAGCAAGACTAGCGCCAAAGAGACCCAGTACTTC. It codes for CASKTSAKETQYF.

This sequence joins TRBV19 and TRBJ2-6, with 7 bases matching TRBD1. The CDR3 is 16 residues long. Germline values: CDR1 LNHDA, CDR2 SQIVND (reference sequence). With 3 bases clipped from V and 2 bases from J, the junction kept 4 bases outside the gene matches. CDR3 DNA: TGTGCCAGTAGTATCGGACAGGCCACTGGGGCCAACGTCCTGACTTTC. It translates to CASSIGQATGANVLTF.

This sequence joins TRBV7-2 and TRBJ1-5, with D uncertain. This CDR3 comprises 13 residues. Trimming took 5 bases from V and 3 from J, leaving 8 bases between them. CDR1 and CDR2 (germline): SGHTA, FQGNSA. CDR3 loop: CASSPPDNQPQHF. CDR3 in DNA: TGTGCCAGCAGCCCCCCAGACAATCAGCCCCAGCATTTT.

This chain joins TRBV19 and TRBJ2-2; D perhaps matches TRBD1 (6 bases). The germline CDR1 and CDR2 sequences are LNHDA and SQIVND (reference sequence). V was trimmed by 1 base and J by 4 bases, leaving 10 bases between them. The CDR3 runs 15 residues. The CDR3 DNA is TGTGCCAGTAGTATAGGGACAGTAACCACCGGGGAGCTGTTTTTT. This translates into CASSIGTVTTGELFF.

This clone is a singleton in its sample. Germline and junction disagree at one end, which may indicate a read error. CDR3 coding DNA: TGTGCCAGCAGCCTAGAAAGGCTGGGAGGGGCACCCCTCCACTTT. Encoded protein: CASSLERLGGAPLHF. J is TRBJ1-6 and V is TRBV11-2; tentatively, D is TRBD1 (5 bases). Germline assignment: CDR1 SGHAT and CDR2 FQNNGV. The CDR3 totals 15 residues. Drawing the rest from reference TRBV11-2 and TRBJ1-6, the complete variable domain is EAGVAQSPRYKIIEKRQSVAFWCNPISGHATLYWYQQILGQGPKLLIQFQNNGVVDDSQLPKDRFSAERLKGVDSTLKIQPAKLEDSAVYLCASSLERLGGAPLHFGNGTRLTVT.

The CDR3 nucleotides read TGTGCCACCAGCAGAAACAGGGACACCGGGGAGCTGTTTTTT. Amino acid sequence: CATSRNRDTGELFF. The V and J genes are TRBV15 and TRBJ2-2, with TRBD1 as a possible D gene (6 bases). The CDR3 has 14 residues. Per the germline V gene, CDR1 is LNHNV and CDR2 is YYDKDF (reference sequence). V was shortened by 2 bases and J by 3 bases, with 7 bases between the two germline ends.